The rows below give T cell receptor beta chains drawn from one sample of a study of immune evolution from preneoplasia to lung adenocarcinoma. Profiling relied on immunoSEQ multiplex PCR, and the TCRdb table lists in-frame clones only, not all of them. The sample has just under 2,500 clones, under 90% seen once; the top ten hold under 5.5%. The sample consisted of FFPE invasive lung adenocarcinoma tissue. The source of these receptors is a person between 55 and 80 years old with invasive lung adenocarcinoma. Both conserved end residues are part of each CDR3. The D gene is left open where the match is weak. Clone size is shown for a subset of rows, as once, few, many or a class of expanded clone.

clone size: -; D gene: -; J gene: TRBJ2-2; V gene: TRBV25-1; CDR3 DNA: TGTGCCAGCAGTGAATTAGGAACAGCCGGGGAGCTGTTTTTT; CDR3 protein: CASSELGTAGELFF
clone size: -; D gene: -; J gene: TRBJ1-1; V gene: TRBV27; CDR3 DNA: TGTGCCAGCAGAAGGGGAGTGACTGAAGCTTTCTTT; CDR3 protein: CASRRGVTEAFF
clone size: -; D gene: -; J gene: TRBJ2-1; V gene: TRBV2; CDR3 DNA: TGTGCCAGCAGTGAAGGAAGGCAGGGAAGAAATGAGCAGTTCTTC; CDR3 protein: CASSEGRQGRNEQFF
clone size: -; D gene: -; J gene: TRBJ1-4; V gene: TRBV2; CDR3 DNA: TGTGCCAGCAGTGATCACCTGGGCGGAGGGGATGAAAAACTGTTTTTT; CDR3 protein: CASSDHLGGGDEKLFF
clone size: -; D gene: -; J gene: TRBJ1-1; V gene: TRBV5-5; CDR3 DNA: TGTGCCAGCAGCTTGGAGAGGTTCACTGAAGCTTTCTTT; CDR3 protein: CASSLERFTEAFF
clone size: -; D gene: TRBD1; J gene: TRBJ2-2; V gene: TRBV4-1; CDR3 DNA: TGCGCCAGCAGCCAACCGGACAGGGAGAACACCGGGGAGCTGTTTTTT; CDR3 protein: CASSQPDRENTGELFF
clone size: -; D gene: -; J gene: TRBJ2-1; V gene: TRBV2; CDR3 DNA: TGTGCTAGCTGGGAGAACAATGAGCAGTTCTTC; CDR3 protein: CASWENNEQFF
clone size: -; D gene: -; J gene: TRBJ1-4; V gene: TRBV18; CDR3 DNA: TGTGCCAGCTCACCACTGAGAACTAATGAAAAACTGTTTTTT; CDR3 protein: CASSPLRTNEKLFF
clone size: -; D gene: -; J gene: TRBJ2-7; V gene: TRBV30; CDR3 DNA: TGTGCCTGGAGTGTAGTGGTCGGGACGGTAAACTACGAGCAGTACTTC; CDR3 protein: CAWSVVVGTVNYEQYF
clone size: -; D gene: TRBD2; J gene: TRBJ2-7; V gene: TRBV11-2; CDR3 DNA: TGTGCCAGCAGCTTAGCGACTAGCGGTTTCTACGAGCAGTACTTC; CDR3 protein: CASSLATSGFYEQYF
clone size: -; D gene: -; J gene: TRBJ1-2; V gene: TRBV4-3; CDR3 DNA: TGCGCCAGCAGCGAAAATTTAGGGAGCTCTAATGGCTACACCTTC; CDR3 protein: CASSENLGSSNGYTF
clone size: -; D gene: TRBD2; J gene: TRBJ2-1; V gene: TRBV9; CDR3 DNA: TGTGCCAGCAGCGTAGGGACTAGCGGGAATGAGCAGTTCTTC; CDR3 protein: CASSVGTSGNEQFF
clone size: once; D gene: -; J gene: TRBJ2-3; V gene: TRBV9; CDR3 DNA: TGTGCCAGCAGCGAGGGGGGGCAGGAGAGGCATACGCAGTATTTT; CDR3 protein: CASSEGGQERHTQYF
clone size: -; D gene: -; J gene: TRBJ1-3; V gene: TRBV7-2; CDR3 DNA: TGTGCCAGCAGCTTAGAATACCGGGGAGCTGGAAACACCATATATTTT; CDR3 protein: CASSLEYRGAGNTIYF
clone size: -; D gene: -; J gene: TRBJ1-1; V gene: TRBV29-1; CDR3 DNA: TGCAGCGTCGGGGGGAATTTTGAAGCTTTCTTT; CDR3 protein: CSVGGNFEAFF
clone size: -; D gene: -; J gene: TRBJ2-7; V gene: TRBV23-1; CDR3 DNA: TGCGCCAGCAGTCAGCCAGGAGGTTCCTACGAGCAGTACTTC; CDR3 protein: CASSQPGGSYEQYF
clone size: -; D gene: -; J gene: TRBJ2-2; V gene: TRBV15; CDR3 DNA: TGTGCCACCAGGGAAGGGGGGGGGACCACCGGGGAGCTGTTTTTT; CDR3 protein: CATREGGGTTGELFF
clone size: large; D gene: TRBD2; J gene: TRBJ2-1; V gene: TRBV9; CDR3 DNA: TGTGCCAGCAGCGCGTATAGCGGGGGGGCCGGAGATGAGCAGTTCTTC; CDR3 protein: CASSAYSGGAGDEQFF
clone size: -; D gene: TRBD2; J gene: TRBJ2-2; V gene: TRBV9; CDR3 DNA: TGTGCCAGCAGCGTAAGAGAGCGGGAAGCGAACACCGGGGAGCTGTTTTTT; CDR3 protein: CASSVREREANTGELFF
clone size: -; D gene: TRBD2; J gene: TRBJ2-5; V gene: TRBV7-2; CDR3 DNA: TGTGCCAGCAGCTTACTTCCGCGAAGCGGGGCGGTCCGGGAGACCCAGTACTTC; CDR3 protein: CASSLLPRSGAVRETQYF
clone size: -; D gene: -; J gene: TRBJ1-1; V gene: TRBV2; CDR3 DNA: TGTGCCAGCAGATTGGTCTTGAACACTGAAGCTTTCTTT; CDR3 protein: CASRLVLNTEAFF
clone size: -; D gene: -; J gene: TRBJ1-3; V gene: TRBV28; CDR3 DNA: TGTGCCAGCAGATTGGGCCCTGGAAACACCATATATTTT; CDR3 protein: CASRLGPGNTIYF
clone size: -; D gene: -; J gene: TRBJ2-7; V gene: TRBV6-1; CDR3 DNA: TGTGCCAGCAGTGAAATTCGGGGGCGGGAGCAGTACTTC; CDR3 protein: CASSEIRGREQYF
clone size: -; D gene: -; J gene: TRBJ1-1; V gene: TRBV7-2; CDR3 DNA: TGTGCCAGCAGCTTCTCCGGACAGAACACTGAAGCTTTCTTT; CDR3 protein: CASSFSGQNTEAFF
clone size: -; D gene: -; J gene: TRBJ2-1; V gene: TRBV29-1; CDR3 DNA: TGCAGCGTTGCTCCCGGGGCCTTTGAGCAGTTCTTC; CDR3 protein: CSVAPGAFEQFF
clone size: -; D gene: -; J gene: TRBJ1-1; V gene: TRBV14; CDR3 DNA: TGTGCCAGCAGCCAGGGGCGGAAGGGGAATGATGAAGCTTTCTTT; CDR3 protein: CASSQGRKGNDEAFF
clone size: -; D gene: -; J gene: TRBJ2-2; V gene: TRBV6-6; CDR3 DNA: TGTGCCAGCAGTTACTCCCAGACTTTCAGCGGGGAGCTGTTTTTT; CDR3 protein: CASSYSQTFSGELFF
clone size: -; D gene: -; J gene: TRBJ1-1; V gene: TRBV27; CDR3 DNA: TGTGCCAGCAGTTTTAAGAGAGGGGGAACTGAAGCTTTCTTT; CDR3 protein: CASSFKRGGTEAFF
clone size: -; D gene: -; J gene: TRBJ1-3; V gene: TRBV2; CDR3 DNA: TGTCTTACGGCGAGGGAGGCGCCGGGAAACACCATATATTTT; CDR3 protein: CLTAREAPGNTIYF
clone size: -; D gene: -; J gene: TRBJ2-7; V gene: TRBV10-1; CDR3 DNA: TGCGCCAGCAGTGTTCCGGGTTCCTACGAGCAGTACTTC; CDR3 protein: CASSVPGSYEQYF
clone size: -; D gene: -; J gene: TRBJ1-1; V gene: TRBV5-1; CDR3 DNA: TGCGCCAGCAGCTTGGTCGATGCGAGGGAAAACACTGAAGCTTTCTTT; CDR3 protein: CASSLVDARENTEAFF
clone size: -; D gene: -; J gene: TRBJ1-2; V gene: TRBV19; CDR3 DNA: TGTGCCAGTAGTACAGGGGTGGACTATGGCTACACCTTC; CDR3 protein: CASSTGVDYGYTF
clone size: -; D gene: TRBD1; J gene: TRBJ2-2; V gene: TRBV9; CDR3 DNA: TGTGCCAGCAGCGAGAAGACAGGGAACACCTGGACCGGGGAGCTGTTTTTT; CDR3 protein: CASSEKTGNTWTGELFF
clone size: -; D gene: TRBD2; J gene: TRBJ2-1; V gene: TRBV9; CDR3 DNA: TGTGCCAGCAGCGTAGGAGCGGGAGTGGTGGACAATGAGCAGTTCTTC; CDR3 protein: CASSVGAGVVDNEQFF
clone size: few; D gene: TRBD2; J gene: TRBJ2-5; V gene: TRBV4-1; CDR3 DNA: TGCGCCAGCAGCCCCGGGGAGCGGGGGGTAAAGGAGACCCAGTACTTC; CDR3 protein: CASSPGERGVKETQYF